A single sample gave rise to the 18 T cell receptor beta chains below, sequenced in a study of neurological immune-mediated disorders. TCRdb itself ran the 5' RACE reads through MiXCR, one entry per CDR3 protein. The data hold 26,000 or so distinct CDR3 sequences, with 9.5% to 15% observed a single time. Sequenced sample: PBMCs. The receptors here all came from a man aged 55 to 70 in good health.

This clonotype was picked up many times. V is TRBV20-1 and J is TRBJ1-4; 8 bases line up with TRBD1. The CDR3 runs 14 residues. V shed 0 bases and J 7 bases; nucleotides not matched to a gene: 4. The V gene's germline CDR1 is DFQATT and CDR2 SNEGSKA (reference sequence). CDR3 residues: CSARDVGQGEKLFF. DNA for the CDR3: TGCAGTGCTAGAGACGTTGGACAGGGTGAAAAACTGTTTTTT.

This clonotype was picked up many times. The chain couples TRBV11-2 to TRBJ2-1; 11 nucleotides line up with TRBD2. V shed 5 bases and J 9 bases; nucleotides not matched to a gene: 15. Looked up from germline, CDR1 is SGHAT and CDR2 is FQNNGV. The CDR3 is 17 residues long. The CDR3 nucleotides are TGTGCCAGCAGCCCCACACTAGCGGGAGTCTCCCCCCCTGAGCAGTTCTTC. Amino acid sequence: CASSPTLAGVSPPEQFF.

This rearrangement joins TRBV28 to TRBJ2-7, with TRBD2 matching 13 bases. There are 15 residues in the CDR3. Germline V gives CDR1 MDHEN, CDR2 SYDVKM. The V and J ends lost 2 bases and 6 bases, in that order; junction bases with no gene match: 4. This chain's CDR3 is CASSLRLAGGSEQYF. CDR3 coding DNA: TGTGCCAGCAGTTTAAGACTAGCGGGAGGTAGCGAGCAGTACTTC.

The chain employs TRBV27 and TRBJ2-1; D is ambiguous. Trimming pared 3 bases from V and 5 bases from J, leaving 8 bases between. Germline CDR1 and CDR2: MNHEY and SMNVEV (reference sequence). This CDR3 region has 13 residues. Here the CDR3 DNA reads TGTGCCAGCAGTTTTGACGGTAACAATGAGCAGTTCTTC. It yields the protein CASSFDGNNEQFF.

This clonotype was counted ten times or more. The chain combines TRBV7-8 with TRBJ2-1, with a tentative D call TRBD2 (5 bases). The V end lost 1 base, the J end lost 9 bases, and 7 bases lay between the germline ends. The CDR3 covers 12 residues. The V gene's germline CDR1 is SGHVS and CDR2 FQNEAQ. The CDR3 DNA follows: TGTGCCAGCAGCTTAGGAGGGTTTGAGCAGTTCTTC. Protein sequence: CASSLGGFEQFF.

This clonotype has at least ten counts. The gene calls are TRBV6-5 and TRBJ1-1, with D perhaps TRBD1 (5 bases). The CDR3 loop spans 16 amino acids. Germline values: CDR1 MNHEY, CDR2 SVGAGI. V gave up 2 bases and J gave up 3 bases, with 16 bases separating them. The chain's CDR3 is CASSYALGGVDTEAFF. Written as DNA, the CDR3 is TGTGCCAGCAGTTACGCACTCGGGGGGGTGGACACTGAAGCTTTCTTT.

The chain employs TRBV5-3 and TRBJ1-5; 7 bases align to TRBD1. TRBV5-3 is flagged as an ORF with uncertain function. V shed 4 bases and J 9 bases; nucleotides not matched to a gene: 7. The CDR3 has 13 residues. Here the CDR3 DNA reads TGTGCCAGAAGCCGCAGGGGGGACCGGCCCCAGCATTTT. Translated: CARSRRGDRPQHF.

This clonotype was seen ten or more times. The chain employs TRBV7-9 and TRBJ2-3; D ambiguous. The V end was cut by 4 bases, the J end by 6 bases, with 11 bases between. From germline, CDR1 is SEHNR and CDR2 FQNEAQ (reference sequence). There are 13 residues in the CDR3. CDR3: CASSSPVWDTQYF. Written as DNA, the CDR3 is TGTGCCAGCAGCTCCCCCGTTTGGGATACGCAGTATTTT.

This clonotype has at least ten counts. The gene calls are TRBV4-2 and TRBJ2-3, with TRBD2 matching 14 bases. From germline, CDR1 is LGHNA and CDR2 YNFKEQ. V gave up 0 bases and J gave up 2 bases; unmatched junction bases: 4. The CDR3 contains 18 residues. The chain's CDR3 is CASSQEPTSGGVTDTQYF. The DNA for the CDR3 is TGTGCCAGCAGCCAAGAGCCGACTAGCGGGGGGGTCACAGATACGCAGTATTTT.

This clonotype was counted at least ten times. The gene calls are TRBV12-3 or TRBV12-4 and TRBJ2-1; 8 bases agree with TRBD2. The trim removed 6 bases at V and 4 bases at J, leaving 8 bases unmatched. CDR3 size: 15 residues. CDR3 region: CASRQKTGGYNEQFF. CDR3 DNA sequence: TGTGCCAGCAGGCAAAAAACGGGGGGGTACAATGAGCAGTTCTTC.

Ten or more counts support this clonotype. Here the CDR3 DNA reads TGTGCCATCAATCGGGGTAGCGAGAAGTTCTTC. Translated: CAINRGSEKFF. V usage is TRBV10-3 and J usage is TRBJ2-1; D might be TRBD2 (5 bases). Deletions cut 7 bases from V and 14 bases from J, with 15 bases between. The germline gives CDR1 ENHRY, CDR2 SYGVKD. This CDR3 contains 11 residues.

This clonotype has just a few counts. The gene calls are TRBV20-1 and TRBJ2-5; maybe TRBD1 (5 bases). Germline CDR1 and CDR2: DFQATT and SNEGSKA (reference sequence). The V and J ends lost 7 bases and 3 bases respectively, with 12 bases between them. The CDR3 runs to 12 residues. Written as DNA, the CDR3 is TGCAGTGTTCGGACAATAAAAGAGACCCAGTACTTC. It yields the protein CSVRTIKETQYF.

This clonotype has a handful of counts. A much bigger clone sits one base away, suggesting this may be a read error. The V gene is TRBV5-1, the J gene TRBJ2-7; TRBD2 might be the D (6 bases). The V and J ends lost 5 bases and 4 bases respectively, with 16 bases between them. Germline loops: CDR1 SGHRS, CDR2 YFSETQ. The length of the CDR3 is 14 residues. The CDR3 DNA reads as TGCGCCAGCAGACCGGTCGGGAGCGGATACGAGCAGTACTTC. This codes for CASRPVGSGYEQYF.

Concerning this clonotype: This may arise from a read error, as a much more abundant clone is one base away. The CDR3 is CASSSVPGQGVF. CDR3 nucleotide sequence: TGCGCCAGCAGCTCGGTCCCGGGACAGGGTGTCTTC. The chain recombines TRBV5-1 with TRBJ2-1, with 9 bases lining up with TRBD1. The germline V gene encodes CDR1 SGHRS and CDR2 YFSETQ. The CDR3 spans 12 residues.

This clonotype appeared many times. The V call is TRBV20-1, the J call TRBJ2-5; either TRBD1 or TRBD2 may supply D (5 bases each). Trimming removed 6 bases from V and 1 base from J, with 12 bases in between. The germline gives CDR1 DFQATT, CDR2 SNEGSKA (reference sequence). The CDR3 loop spans 13 amino acids. The DNA of the CDR3 is TGCAGTGCGACTCTTGGGGGCCAAGAGACCCAGTACTTC. This gives the protein CSATLGGQETQYF.

This clonotype appeared many times. The J gene is TRBJ2-7, the V gene TRBV10-3; 7 bases align to TRBD1. Germline-derived CDR1 and CDR2 are ENHRY and SYGVKD. This CDR3 is 15 amino acids long. V lost 10 bases, J lost 2 bases, and 14 bases stayed unmatched. Here the CDR3 reads CASEGDKDRTYEQYF. Here the CDR3 DNA reads TGTGCCAGCGAAGGAGACAAGGACAGGACCTACGAGCAGTACTTC.

This clonotype occurred many times. The chain has TRBV5-1 and TRBJ1-1, with 7 nucleotides matching TRBD1. Trimming cost V 8 bases and J 6 bases; bases outside gene matches: 7. The germline gives CDR1 SGHRS, CDR2 YFSETQ. CDR3 size: 12 residues. As DNA, the CDR3 is TGCGCCAGTTATAACAGGGGCGCTGAAGCTTTCTTT. This gives the protein CASYNRGAEAFF.

This clonotype was counted many times. The CDR3 bases are TGTGCCAGCAGCCAAGAGCGGACTAGCGGGGTCGATACGCAGTATTTT. It yields the protein CASSQERTSGVDTQYF. J is TRBJ2-3 and V is TRBV14; 12 nucleotides align to TRBD2. The CDR3 has 16 residues. Losses at the gene ends were 0 bases for V and 6 bases for J; bases not matched to a gene: 4. Germline CDR1 SGHDN, CDR2 FVKESK.